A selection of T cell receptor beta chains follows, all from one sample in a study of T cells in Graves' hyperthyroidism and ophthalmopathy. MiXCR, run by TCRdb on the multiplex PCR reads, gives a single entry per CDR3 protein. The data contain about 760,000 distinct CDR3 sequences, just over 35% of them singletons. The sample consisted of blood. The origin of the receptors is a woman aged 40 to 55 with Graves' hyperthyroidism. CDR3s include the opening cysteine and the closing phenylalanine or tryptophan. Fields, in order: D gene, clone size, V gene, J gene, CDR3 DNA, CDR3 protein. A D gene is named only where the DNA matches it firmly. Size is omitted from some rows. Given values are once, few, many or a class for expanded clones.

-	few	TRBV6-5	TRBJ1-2	TGTGCCAGCAGTTTATCGACAGCCAGCTTCTATGGCTACACCTTC	CASSLSTASFYGYTF
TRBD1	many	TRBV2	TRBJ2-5	TGTGCCAGCAGTGGAGGGCAGGGGGACAGGGAGACCCAGTACTTC	CASSGGQGDRETQYF
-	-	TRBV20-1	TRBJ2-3	TGCAGTGCTAGAGACGCGGCAGATACGCAGTATTTT	CSARDAADTQYF
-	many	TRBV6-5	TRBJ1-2	TGTGCCAGCAGTATTCCCAGGGTTTCGCGTGGCTACACCTTC	CASSIPRVSRGYTF
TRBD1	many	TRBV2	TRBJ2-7	TGTGCCAGCAGCTCCGAGCCAGGGGGCGCATACGAGCAGTACTTC	CASSSEPGGAYEQYF
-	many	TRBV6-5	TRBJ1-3	TGTGCCAGCAGTCCCTCATGGACAGCTGGAAACACCATATATTTT	CASSPSWTAGNTIYF
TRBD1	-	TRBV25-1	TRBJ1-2	TGTGCCAGCTCACCCCCGACAGGGAGGGACTACACCTTC	CASSPPTGRDYTF
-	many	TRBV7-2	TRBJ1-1	TGTGCCAGCAGCTTGTGGGGAGGTGATACTGAAGCTTTCTTT	CASSLWGGDTEAFF
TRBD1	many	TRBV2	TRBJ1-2	TGTGCCAGCACCCGGACAGGGGAGGATGGCTACACCTTC	CASTRTGEDGYTF
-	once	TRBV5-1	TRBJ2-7	TGCGCCAGCAGCTTGTCCCCAGGGAGCGGGTACGAGCAGTACTTC	CASSLSPGSGYEQYF
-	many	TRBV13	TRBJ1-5	TGTGCCAGCAGCGATGGTGGGGACGCGCATCAGCCCCAGCATTTT	CASSDGGDAHQPQHF
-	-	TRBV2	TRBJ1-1	TGTGCCAGCAGTAGGGGAACCGAAGGGTCTGAAGCTTTCTTT	CASSRGTEGSEAFF
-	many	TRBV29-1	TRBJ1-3	TGCAGCGGGAGGATGACTGGAAACACCATATATTTT	CSGRMTGNTIYF
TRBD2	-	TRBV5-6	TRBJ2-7	TGTGCCAGCAGCGGCGAGCTAGCGGGAGTAGCAGACTTC	CASSGELAGVADF
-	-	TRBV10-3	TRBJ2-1	TGTGCCATCAGTGGGAGGAATGAGCAGTTCTTC	CAISGRNEQFF
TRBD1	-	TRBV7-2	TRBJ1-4	TGTGCCAGCAGCTTAGCCAGGGGGCGCGGAAAACTGTTTTTT	CASSLARGRGKLFF
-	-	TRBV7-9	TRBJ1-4	TGTGCCAGCAGCTTCCCACCCCCACAGGGTGAGGTTGATGAAAAACTGTTTTTT	CASSFPPPQGEVDEKLFF
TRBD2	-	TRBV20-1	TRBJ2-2	TGCAGTGCTAGAGAAGCGGGAGGGCCGTCTAGCACCGGGGAGCTGTTTTTT	CSAREAGGPSSTGELFF
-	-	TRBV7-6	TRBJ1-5	TGTGCCAGCAGTTACCGGACCTTTTCGAGCAATCAGCCCCAGCATTTT	CASSYRTFSSNQPQHF
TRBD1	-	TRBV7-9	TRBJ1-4	TGTGCCAGCAGCTCCACTGGGGGACAGGGGCGAGAAAAACTGTTTTTT	CASSSTGGQGREKLFF
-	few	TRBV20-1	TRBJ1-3	TGCAGTGCTAGGAAGGCGGGTCTTTCTGGAAACACCATATATTTT	CSARKAGLSGNTIYF
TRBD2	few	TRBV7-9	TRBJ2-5	TGTGCCAGCAGCCCGACTAGCGCGGGGGGGGAGACCCAGTACTTC	CASSPTSAGGETQYF
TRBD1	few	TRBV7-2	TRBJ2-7	TGTGCCAGCAGCTCAAGGGGACAGGGGGCAGAAGAGCAGTACTTC	CASSSRGQGAEEQYF
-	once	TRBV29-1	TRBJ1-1	TGCAGCGTTGAAGTGAGGGACGGGAAAGAAGCTTTCTTT	CSVEVRDGKEAFF
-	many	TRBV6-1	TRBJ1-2	TGTGCCAGCACCTCCTGGGCTAACTATGGCTACACCTTC	CASTSWANYGYTF
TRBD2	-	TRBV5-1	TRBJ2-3	TGCGCCAGCAGCTTTTCCGGACTAGCGGGGGGCACAGATACGCAGTATTTT	CASSFSGLAGGTDTQYF
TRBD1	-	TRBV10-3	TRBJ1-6	TGTGCCATCAAACCGGGACAGGGACCCCTCCACTTT	CAIKPGQGPLHF
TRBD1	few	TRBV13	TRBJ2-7	TGTGCCAGCAGCTTAGGACAGGGGGCGGACGAGCAGTACTTC	CASSLGQGADEQYF
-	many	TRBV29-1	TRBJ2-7	TGCAGCGTTGAAGATCGTGGCCCCAGGGGCGAGCAGTACTTC	CSVEDRGPRGEQYF